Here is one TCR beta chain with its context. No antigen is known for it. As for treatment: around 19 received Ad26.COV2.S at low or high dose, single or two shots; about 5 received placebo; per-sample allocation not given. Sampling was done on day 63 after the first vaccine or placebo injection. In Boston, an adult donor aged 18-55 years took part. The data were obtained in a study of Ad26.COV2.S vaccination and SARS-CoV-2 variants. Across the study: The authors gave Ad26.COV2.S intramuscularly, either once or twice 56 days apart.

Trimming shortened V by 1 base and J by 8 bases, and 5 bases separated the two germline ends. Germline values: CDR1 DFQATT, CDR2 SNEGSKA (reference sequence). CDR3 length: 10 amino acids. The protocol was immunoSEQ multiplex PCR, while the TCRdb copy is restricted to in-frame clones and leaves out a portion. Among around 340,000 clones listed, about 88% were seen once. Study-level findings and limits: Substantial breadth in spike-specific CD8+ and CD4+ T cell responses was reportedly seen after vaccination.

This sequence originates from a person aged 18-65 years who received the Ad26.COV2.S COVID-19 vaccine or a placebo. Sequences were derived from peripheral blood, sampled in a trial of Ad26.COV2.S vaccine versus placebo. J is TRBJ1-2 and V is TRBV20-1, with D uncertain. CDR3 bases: TGCAGTGCTAGAGGGGCCGGCTACACCTTC. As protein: CSARGAGYTF.